This entry describes one TCR beta chain. Its specificity is unknown. The CDR3 sequence is 15 residues long. Trimming removed 2 bases from V and 5 bases from J; junction bases left unmatched: 6. Germline V CDR1 and CDR2: SGHRS, YFSETQ. This sample stems from a study of OX40 agonist ivuxolimab in advanced cancers. Study context: Partial responses, seen in three patients, involved one hepatocellular carcinoma and two cutaneous melanomas. Notes on the study in general: In the 0.1-3.0 mg/kg groups, partial responders showed among the lowest expansion.

The data were produced by immunoSEQ multiplex PCR, yet TCRdb's version contains in-frame clones alone and is incomplete. The table records roughly 96,000 clones, under 85% of them present only once. This chain uses TRBV5-1 with TRBJ2-3, with 9 positions matching TRBD1. This TCR came from an adult with an advanced solid tumor such as melanoma, head and neck, liver or kidney cancer. The input for sequencing was CD4+ or CD8+ T cells sorted from blood, taken in a trial of the OX40 agonist ivuxolimab. CDR3: CASSLRTGAQDTQYF. The CDR3, as DNA: TGCGCCAGCAGCTTAAGGACAGGGGCGCAAGATACGCAGTATTTT.